This TCR beta chain was profiled in a study of shared clonotypes between healthy human individuals. Findings of the study overall: The sharing of about 5.3% of naive CD4 clonotypes was seen across a few donors.

Germline values: CDR1 ENHRY, CDR2 SYGVKD. J lost 2 bases, V lost 3 bases, and 5 bases had no gene match. The CDR3 covers 15 residues. This clone has a handful of counts. The target antigen is unknown. Other DNA sequences in this specimen translate into the identical CDR3. Original analysis: Filtering of immunoSEQ junctional sequences could not match full-length read filtering. This table comes from immunoSEQ multiplex PCR, and its TCRdb copy is limited to in-frame clones, with some not included. V and J calls and clone size are given by that table; D and trimming were obtained from the DNA. This sample has hundreds of thousands of clones, with less than 85% found just once. The authors divided CD4+ cells into CD45RA+ naive and CD45RA-negative memory subsets.

V is TRBV10-3 and J is TRBJ1-1; 8 bases fit TRBD1. Sequenced input: memory CD4+ T cells sorted from blood. Documented subset: CD45RA-negative fraction. The receptor's source is a woman aged 30 to 39 in good health. CDR3 nucleotides: TGTGCCATCAGTGACCCCGGGACAGGCAACACTGAAGCTTTCTTT. It specifies CAISDPGTGNTEAFF.